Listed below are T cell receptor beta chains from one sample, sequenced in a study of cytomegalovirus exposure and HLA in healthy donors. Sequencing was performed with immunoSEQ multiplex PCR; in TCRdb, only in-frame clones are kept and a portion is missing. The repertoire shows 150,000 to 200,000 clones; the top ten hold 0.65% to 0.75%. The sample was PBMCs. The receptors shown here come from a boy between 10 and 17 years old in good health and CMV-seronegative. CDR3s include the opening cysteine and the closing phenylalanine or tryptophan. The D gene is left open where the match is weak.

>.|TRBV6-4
CASKYGMGQRIAYNEQFF
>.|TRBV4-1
CASSQVGGKVEPQHF
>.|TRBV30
CARTRGGGYTF
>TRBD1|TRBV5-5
CASSLQGAGELFF
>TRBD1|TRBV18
CASSPGTDSNQPQHF
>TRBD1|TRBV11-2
CASSSGQGAFF
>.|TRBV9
CASSAGGGGEKLFF
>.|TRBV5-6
CASSWAISTGELFF
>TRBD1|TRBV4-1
CASSHGQGLNQPQHF
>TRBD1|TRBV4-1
CASSLAGGATNEKLFF
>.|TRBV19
CASSIDPGRAKAFF
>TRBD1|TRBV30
CAWKIQGARTEAFF
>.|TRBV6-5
CASSRHNTEAFF
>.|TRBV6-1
CASSEAAGVRNSPLHF
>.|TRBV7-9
CASSLGANTEAFF
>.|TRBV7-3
CASSPRDWNTGELFF
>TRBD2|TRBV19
CASMAGGPGEQYF
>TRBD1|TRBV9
CASSPGGGPNEQFF
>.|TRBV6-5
CASTRGTEAFF
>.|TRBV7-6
CASSFRVDIAGELFF
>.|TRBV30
CAWRSTEAFF
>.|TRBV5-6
CASSWAGGRGSNQPQHF
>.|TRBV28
CASSFTSRQLYEQYF
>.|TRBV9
CASSVGGGPQHF
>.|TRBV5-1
CASSSAGTSTDTQYF
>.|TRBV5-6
CASSAQGTETQYF
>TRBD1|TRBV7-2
CASSLPDRGPTEAFF
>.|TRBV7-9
CASSLLYSYEQYF
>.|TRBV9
CASSVVGSSYNEQFF
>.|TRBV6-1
CASSEQGLIGQPQHF
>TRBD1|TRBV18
CASSQTQGADTEAFF
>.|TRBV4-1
CASSPTVNTEAFF
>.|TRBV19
CASSIGGLMQETQYF
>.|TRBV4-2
CASSQDYRGELFF
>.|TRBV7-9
CASSYSSNTEAFF
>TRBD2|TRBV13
CASSSPEGGGLTDTQYF
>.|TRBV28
CASTSRRQPANYGYTF
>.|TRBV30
CAWDSRSDTQYF
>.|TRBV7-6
CASSYRVNEQFF
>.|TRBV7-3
CASSSTDQADTQYF
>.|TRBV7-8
CASSPPGLNTGELFF
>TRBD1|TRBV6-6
CASSDRVRTDTQYF
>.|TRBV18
CASSLETYEQFF